The T cell receptor (beta chain) under discussion was sequenced for a study of vaccination and CD4 T cells after COVID-19. Background on the study: Cells were stimulated with overlapping spike peptides from SARS-CoV-2, HCoV-NL63, HCoV-OC43 and HCoV-229E.

Regarding the study as a whole: Going from 21 to 38, median SARS-CoV-2-reactive clonotypes did not rise significantly.

The Oncomine TCR Beta short-read assay was applied to DNA of cultured CD4+ T cells. TCRdb re-called the PCR reads with MiXCR, one entry per CDR3 protein. The sample contains some 4,600 distinct CDR3 sequences, around 23% of which appear only once. A remark on this clonotype: Its antigen remains unknown.

Treatment defined: 10-day PBMC culture with coronavirus spike peptide pools or control peptides (ViraFEST assay). Per germline, CDR1 SGHAT and CDR2 FQNNGV. The CDR3 is 13 residues long. The V gene lost 5 bases and the J gene lost 7 bases, with 12 bases spanning the gap. This TCR came from a human donor who had recovered from COVID-19. The V gene is TRBV11-2, the J gene TRBJ1-5; weak D call: TRBD1 (6 bases). Sequenced input: CD4+ T cells from blood, cultured in vitro. In DNA, the CDR3 is TGTGCCAGCAGCGAGGGGGGGCGGCAGCCCCAGCATTTT. This gives the protein CASSEGGRQPQHF.